A selection of T cell receptor beta chains follows, all from one sample in a study of blood T cell repertoires in COVID-19. Some clones are missing from TCRdb's copy, which holds only in-frame ones; the method was immunoSEQ multiplex PCR. The table lists 400,000 to 550,000 clones, roughly 91% of them singletons. Sequencing input: peripheral blood. The receptors here all came from a woman younger than 45 with acute or convalescent COVID-19. Both conserved end residues are part of each CDR3. The order of the fields is D gene, J gene, V gene, clone size, CDR3 DNA, CDR3 protein. D genes are given only for firm matches. The size field is filled for only some rows; it gives once, few, many or a size class.

>NA|TRBJ2-5|TRBV2|NA
TGTGCCAGCAGTAAGGAGGGACTTCCTCAAGAGACCCAGTACTTC
CASSKEGLPQETQYF
>NA|TRBJ1-5|TRBV6-5|many
TGTGCCAGCAGTTACAAATTCACATCGTTCAATCAGCCCCAGCATTTT
CASSYKFTSFNQPQHF
>TRBD2|TRBJ2-4|TRBV6-5|NA
TGTGCCAGCAGTTACCCCCGACTAGCGGGGGAAAACATTCAGTACTTC
CASSYPRLAGENIQYF
>TRBD2|TRBJ2-2|TRBV5-4|NA
TGTGCCAGCAGCTTTGGACTAGCGGGGGGGGCGAACACCGGGGAGCTGTTTTTT
CASSFGLAGGANTGELFF
>TRBD1|TRBJ1-5|TRBV6-5|NA
TGTGCCAGCATCCGGGACAGACTGAATCAGCCCCAGCATTTT
CASIRDRLNQPQHF
>NA|TRBJ2-1|TRBV6-5|NA
TGTGCCAGCAGTTACGCGGGACAGATCCCCGGCGATGAGCAGTTCTTC
CASSYAGQIPGDEQFF
>TRBD2|TRBJ2-3|TRBV19|NA
TGTGCCAGTACCCACTCTGCAGGGAGGGGAACAGATACGCAGTATTTT
CASTHSAGRGTDTQYF
>NA|TRBJ2-7|TRBV11-2|few
TGTGCCAGCAGCGAGGAGTACGAGCAGTACTTC
CASSEEYEQYF
>NA|TRBJ2-7|TRBV11-2|NA
TGTGCCAGCAGCTCAGGGGTCCATGCCTCCTACGAGCAGTACTTC
CASSSGVHASYEQYF
>TRBD1|TRBJ2-5|TRBV19|NA
TGTGCCAGTAGTATAACAGGGGTTCTCCAAGAGACCCAGTACTTC
CASSITGVLQETQYF
>TRBD1|TRBJ2-7|TRBV4-1|few
TGCGCCAGCAGTCCAAGTGTATGGACAGGCGCCTACGAGCAGTACTTC
CASSPSVWTGAYEQYF
>NA|TRBJ2-7|TRBV28|NA
TGTGCCAGCAGTTTAAGGGGGGGAGGCTACGAGCAGTACTTC
CASSLRGGGYEQYF
>NA|TRBJ2-7|TRBV10-2|NA
TGCGCCAGCAGTCCCGGCTACGAGCAGTACTTC
CASSPGYEQYF
>TRBD2|TRBJ2-3|TRBV5-1|NA
TGCGCCAGCAGCTTGGGGTTAGCGGGGGGGACAGATACGCAGTATTTT
CASSLGLAGGTDTQYF
>TRBD1|TRBJ2-3|TRBV5-6|once
TGTGCCAGCAGCTTGTTTGTGGACAGGGATCCTCATACGCAGTATTTT
CASSLFVDRDPHTQYF
>TRBD1|TRBJ1-1|TRBV11-2|NA
TGTGCCAGCAGCTTAGGGGGAAGACAGGGAGGAACTGAAGCTTTCTTT
CASSLGGRQGGTEAFF
>TRBD1|TRBJ2-5|TRBV9|NA
TGTGCCAGCAGCGTAGATGACAGGGGAGAGACCCAGTACTTC
CASSVDDRGETQYF
>NA|TRBJ2-1|TRBV9|NA
TGTGCCAGCAACCCCTCACCACGACTAGTTAACAATGAGCAGTTCTTC
CASNPSPRLVNNEQFF
>TRBD2|TRBJ2-7|TRBV5-1|NA
TGCGCCAGCAGCCAAGCTAGCGGGGGGTACGAGCAGTACTTC
CASSQASGGYEQYF
>NA|TRBJ1-5|TRBV4-1|NA
TGCGCCAGCAGCCAAGTATTCCTCCTCAATCAGCCCCAGCATTTT
CASSQVFLLNQPQHF
>NA|TRBJ2-3|TRBV28|NA
TGTGCCAGCAGGGGAGTTCCACAGAAGACGCAGTATTTT
CASRGVPQKTQYF
>TRBD2|TRBJ2-1|TRBV5-1|NA
TGCGCCAGCAGCTTGGAGCGGGGGTGGAATGAGCAGTTCTTC
CASSLERGWNEQFF
>TRBD1|TRBJ2-7|TRBV9|NA
TGTGCCAGCAGCTCAACCGGACAGGGTGGGGCCGAGCAGTACTTC
CASSSTGQGGAEQYF
>NA|TRBJ1-6|TRBV5-6|NA
TGTGCCAGCAGCTTGGACACAGGGCTCTATCTATCACCCCTCCACTTT
CASSLDTGLYLSPLHF
>NA|TRBJ2-7|TRBV25-1|NA
TGTGCCAGCAGTAACAACTACGAGCAGTACTTC
CASSNNYEQYF
>TRBD2|TRBJ2-2|TRBV11-2|once
TGTGCCAGCAGCTCACCTGAGCGGGGGGTCACCGGGGAGCTGTTTTTT
CASSSPERGVTGELFF
>NA|TRBJ2-6|TRBV12-5|once
TGTGCTAGTGCGTCCTCTGGGGCCAACGTCCTGACTTTC
CASASSGANVLTF
>NA|TRBJ2-7|TRBV27|NA
TGTGCCAGCAGTTTCGCACAGGGTGCTTTTTACGAGCAGTACTTC
CASSFAQGAFYEQYF
>NA|TRBJ1-5|TRBV6-1|NA
TGTGCCAGCAGCGAGGGACTGACGAATCAGCCCCAGCATTTT
CASSEGLTNQPQHF
>NA|TRBJ1-4|TRBV4-1|NA
TGCGCCAGCAGCCGCGAAGATAAAGGGGGAAAACTGTTTTTT
CASSREDKGGKLFF
>NA|TRBJ2-7|TRBV30|NA
TGTGCCTGGAGTGTACACCCATTCACCGAGCAGTACTTC
CAWSVHPFTEQYF
>TRBD1|TRBJ1-5|TRBV6-5|NA
TGTGCCAGCAGTTACTCGACAGGGGAGGATCAGCCCCAGCATTTT
CASSYSTGEDQPQHF
>NA|TRBJ1-1|TRBV27|NA
TGTGCCAGCAAGGGAGACGCGGTCGGCACTGAAGCTTTCTTT
CASKGDAVGTEAFF
>NA|TRBJ1-2|TRBV5-1|NA
TGCGCCAGCTCGATCGGACACCAAGATGGCTACACCTTC
CASSIGHQDGYTF
>TRBD2|TRBJ2-7|TRBV4-1|NA
TGCGCCAGCAGCCAAGAAGCCCCGGGGCTAGCGGTCTCCTACGAGCAGTACTTC
CASSQEAPGLAVSYEQYF
>NA|TRBJ2-5|TRBV5-6|NA
TGTGCCAGCAGCGCCTCGACGGGGTCCCAAGAGACCCAGTACTTC
CASSASTGSQETQYF
>TRBD1|TRBJ1-6|TRBV7-2|NA
TGTGCCAGCAGCTCGCTCAGCAGCGGGACAGGGAGTTGGACACCCCTCCACTTT
CASSSLSSGTGSWTPLHF
>NA|TRBJ1-2|TRBV15|once
TGTGCCACCAGCAGAGATCTACTGGTGGGGCATGGCTACACCTTC
CATSRDLLVGHGYTF
>NA|TRBJ1-6|TRBV18|NA
TGTGCCAGCTCACAACAGGGCGGTTATTCACCCCTCCACTTT
CASSQQGGYSPLHF
>NA|TRBJ1-1|TRBV5-1|NA
TGCGCCAGCAGCTTGGGCGGGGGAACTGAAGCTTTCTTT
CASSLGGGTEAFF
>TRBD2|TRBJ2-5|TRBV3-1/TRBV3-2|NA
TGTGCCAGCAGCCAAGATAGACTAGCGGGGTATCAAGAGACCCAGTACTTC
CASSQDRLAGYQETQYF
>TRBD1|TRBJ2-1|TRBV18|NA
TGTGCCAGTGCCAGGGGGCCCTCCTACAATGAGCAGTTCTTC
CASARGPSYNEQFF
>NA|TRBJ2-2|TRBV7-2|NA
TGTGCCAGCAGCCTACACACCGGGGAGCTGTTTTTT
CASSLHTGELFF
>TRBD2|TRBJ2-1|TRBV13|NA
TGTGCCAGCAGCTTGGGTTCTCTAGCGGGGGATAATGAGCAGTTCTTC
CASSLGSLAGDNEQFF
>NA|TRBJ2-5|TRBV30|once
TGTGCCTGGAGCGAACAGGGCAGCGAGACCCAGTACTTC
CAWSEQGSETQYF
>TRBD2|TRBJ2-7|TRBV4-2|once
TGTGCCAGCAGCCAATATTATAGCGGGGGGGAGTCGAAGCAGTACTTC
CASSQYYSGGESKQYF
>NA|TRBJ2-7|TRBV21-1|NA
TGTGCCAGCAGCAAAGCTTTGCGGACAGGGTCCTACGAGCAGTACTTC
CASSKALRTGSYEQYF
>NA|TRBJ1-6|TRBV11-2|NA
TGTGCCAGCAGCTTAGGAAAGGGGGAGTATAATTCACCCCTCCACTTT
CASSLGKGEYNSPLHF
>TRBD1|TRBJ2-5|TRBV3-1/TRBV3-2|NA
TGTGCCAGCAGCCGGGACAGGGGAGAGACCCAGTACTTC
CASSRDRGETQYF
>NA|TRBJ2-2|TRBV19|few
TGTGCCAGTAGTGCGCCGGGACACCGACTTACCGGCGGGGAGCTGTTTTTT
CASSAPGHRLTGGELFF
>NA|TRBJ2-2|TRBV30|NA
TGTGCCTGGATCAGGGGATGGACCGGGGAGCTGTTTTTT
CAWIRGWTGELFF
>TRBD2|TRBJ2-5|TRBV3-1/TRBV3-2|NA
TGTGCCAGCAGCCCCCGACTAGCGGGGGGACTAGAACAAGAGACCCAGTACTTC
CASSPRLAGGLEQETQYF
>NA|TRBJ2-2|TRBV5-1|NA
TGCGCCAGCAGCCGGACAGTTCCCGGGGAGCTGTTTTTT
CASSRTVPGELFF
>NA|TRBJ1-2|TRBV6-4|NA
TGTGCCAGCAGTGACAGGAGAAATGGCTACACCTTC
CASSDRRNGYTF
>NA|TRBJ2-1|TRBV5-1|NA
TGCGCCAGCAGCTCACGGGGAGGTGAGCAGTTCTTC
CASSSRGGEQFF